The 6 T cell receptor beta chains below come from one sample, sequenced in a study of CD8+ T cells in alopecia areata. Sequencing templates came from extracted RNA that was reverse transcribed into cDNA. The method was immunoSEQ multiplex PCR; TCRdb's version includes in-frame clones alone and lacks a portion of them. The sample contains fewer than 250,000 clones, more than 55% of which appear only once. Treatment given: oral pan-JAK inhibitor, 5-10 mg twice daily. The sequencing used CD4+ T cells sorted from blood, collected at week 4, from a patient treated with tofacitinib. Receptors were obtained from a human donor with alopecia areata.

The J gene is TRBJ2-1, the V gene TRBV5-1; 10 bases align to TRBD2. The junction had 7 bases not matched to a gene; V was cut back by 0 bases and J by 7 bases. There are 16 residues in the CDR3. CDR1 is SGHRS, CDR2 YFSETQ, per germline. In DNA form, the CDR3 reads TGCGCCAGCAGCTTGGGGTCGTTAGCGGGAGGAAATGAGCAGTTCTTC. Translated, it gives CASSLGSLAGGNEQFF.

This clone is a singleton in its sample. This chain connects TRBV29-1 to TRBJ1-1, with D tentatively TRBD1 (5 bases). The CDR3 contains 12 residues. Trimming removed 6 bases at V and 6 bases at J, with 14 bases between. CDR1 is SQVTM and CDR2 is ANQGSEA in the germline V gene. DNA for the CDR3: TGCAGCGTCACACCGGGGACGGCTGAAGCTTTCTTT. Its protein product is CSVTPGTAEAFF.

This clone was found a few times. The chain links TRBV29-1 to TRBJ2-7, with TRBD1 identical over 8 bases. J was trimmed by 3 bases and V by 2 bases; bases with no gene match: 9. The CDR3 runs 15 residues. Germline-derived CDR1 and CDR2 are SQVTM and ANQGSEA. This chain's CDR3 is CSVERSTGADYEQYF. The DNA of the CDR3 is TGCAGCGTTGAACGCTCGACAGGGGCAGACTACGAGCAGTACTTC.

This rearrangement joins TRBV6-1 to TRBJ1-2; a possible D gene is TRBD1 (6 bases). The CDR3 extends over 15 amino acids. The germline CDR1 and CDR2 sequences are MNHNS and SASEGT. V was shortened by 6 bases and J by 4 bases, with 18 bases between the two germline ends. CDR3 protein: CASSQDRRTSYGYTF. CDR3 bases: TGTGCCAGCAGCCAAGACAGGCGGACTTCCTATGGCTACACCTTC.

This clone came up a few times. V is TRBV2 and J is TRBJ1-1, with D possibly TRBD1 on 5 matching bases. V was cut by 2 bases and J by 5 bases, with 9 bases left in between. The CDR3 length is 13 residues. In germline, CDR1 is SNHLY, CDR2 FYNNEI. This chain's CDR3 is CASSERGRTEAFF. For the CDR3, the DNA is TGTGCCAGCAGTGAAAGGGGAAGAACTGAAGCTTTCTTT.

The chain links TRBV7-3 to TRBJ2-1; TRBD2 is a possible D gene (5 bases). The CDR3 is 16 residues long. Germline loops: CDR1 SGHTA, CDR2 FQGTGA. The ends were cut back, 2 bases at V and 2 bases at J, with 13 bases in the middle. The DNA for the CDR3 is TGTGCCAGCAGCTTAGTAGCGCGGCCCCCCTACAATGAGCAGTTCTTC. Its protein is CASSLVARPPYNEQFF.